This T cell receptor beta chain was documented in a study of blood T cell repertoires in COVID-19. The wider study: T cells, B-cell-depleted T cells, or PBMCs provided the cDNA or gDNA that served as material.

Those enrolled, adults aged 18 to 89 years, came from about two dozen US areas. Allocation to cohorts depended on clinical history reported by the participants. In the authors' workflow: Researchers report that nucleated cell counts were estimated from reference gene primer amplification. Profiled with immunoSEQ multiplex PCR; TCRdb holds only in-frame clones, not every one. Clonal size and the V and J genes are those of that table, whereas D and trimming came from the DNA. This table has roughly 190,000 clones, 84% appearing once. V shed 2 bases and J 0 bases; nucleotides not matched to a gene: 9. Per the germline V gene, CDR1 is GTSNPN and CDR2 is SVGIG (reference sequence). This CDR3 has 16 amino acids.

The sequence was collected from a woman younger than 45 who had been exposed to COVID-19. The specimen sequenced was PBMCs or T cells enriched from blood (not recorded which). The gene calls are TRBV30 and TRBJ2-7; 8 bases agree with TRBD2. CDR3 in DNA: TGTGCCTGGAGTTACCTTGCTGGGACTAGCTCCTACGAGCAGTACTTC. It translates to CAWSYLAGTSSYEQYF.